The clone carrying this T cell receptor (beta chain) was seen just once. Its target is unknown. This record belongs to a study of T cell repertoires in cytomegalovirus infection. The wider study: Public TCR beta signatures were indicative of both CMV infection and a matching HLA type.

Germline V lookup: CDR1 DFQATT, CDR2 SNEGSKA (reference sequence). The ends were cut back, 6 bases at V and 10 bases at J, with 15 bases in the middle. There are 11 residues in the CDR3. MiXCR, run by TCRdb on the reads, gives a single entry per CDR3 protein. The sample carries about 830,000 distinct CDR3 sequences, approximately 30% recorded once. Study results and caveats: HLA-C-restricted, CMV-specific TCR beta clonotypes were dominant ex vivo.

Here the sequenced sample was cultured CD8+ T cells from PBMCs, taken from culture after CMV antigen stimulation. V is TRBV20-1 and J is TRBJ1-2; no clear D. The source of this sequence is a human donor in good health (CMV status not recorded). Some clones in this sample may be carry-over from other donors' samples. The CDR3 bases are TGCAGTGCCCAAGCAAGCTCATACTACACCTTC. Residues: CSAQASSYYTF.